The rows below give T cell receptor beta chains drawn from one sample of a study of cytomegalovirus exposure and HLA in healthy donors. Some clones are missing from TCRdb's copy, which holds only in-frame ones; the method was immunoSEQ multiplex PCR. The repertoire holds roughly 120,000 clones, with about 80% as singletons. The sequencing sample was made of PBMCs. The origin of the receptors is a woman aged 45-65 years in good health and CMV-seropositive. CDR3s include the opening cysteine and the closing phenylalanine or tryptophan. D genes are given only for firm matches. Rows give clone size only sometimes, using once, few, many, or a class for an expanded clone.

>TRBJ2-7|TRBD1|TRBV29-1|.
CSVVTGDAYEQYF
TGCAGCGTCGTTACAGGGGATGCCTACGAGCAGTACTTC
>TRBJ2-7|TRBD1|TRBV7-9|.
CASSSDRGPIRQYF
TGTGCCAGCAGCTCGGACAGGGGCCCCATTCGGCAGTACTTC
>TRBJ2-7|.|TRBV4-3|.
CASSQDLTRDEQYF
TGCGCCAGCAGCCAAGATTTAACACGGGACGAGCAGTACTTC
>TRBJ1-1|.|TRBV5-4|.
CASSLGGATEAFF
TGTGCCAGCAGCCTCGGTGGGGCCACTGAAGCTTTCTTT
>TRBJ2-5|.|TRBV5-4|.
CASSLGQGETQYF
TGTGCCAGCAGCTTGGGGCAGGGAGAGACCCAGTACTTC
>TRBJ1-3|.|TRBV9|.
CASSSGSGNTIYF
TGTGCCAGCAGCTCCGGGTCTGGAAACACCATATATTTT
>TRBJ2-1|.|TRBV12-5|.
CASGQRDEQFF
TGTGCTAGTGGCCAGAGGGATGAGCAGTTCTTC
>TRBJ2-7|TRBD1|TRBV13|.
CASSFLGQNYEQYF
TGTGCCAGCAGCTTCCTGGGACAGAACTACGAGCAGTACTTC
>TRBJ1-6|.|TRBV2|.
CASSQNNSPLHF
TGTGCCAGCAGTCAGAATAATTCACCCCTCCACTTT
>TRBJ2-1|TRBD2|TRBV19|few
CASSPSGSAYNEQFF
TGTGCCAGTAGCCCTAGCGGGAGCGCCTACAATGAGCAGTTCTTC
>TRBJ1-6|.|TRBV5-5|.
CASSADSNSPLHF
TGTGCCAGCAGCGCCGATAGTAATTCACCCCTCCACTTT
>TRBJ2-7|.|TRBV5-6|few
CASSSHYEQYF
TGTGCCAGCAGCTCCCACTACGAGCAGTACTTC
>TRBJ1-5|TRBD1|TRBV2|few
CASSSQGSNQPQHF
TGTGCCAGCAGCTCACAGGGGAGCAATCAGCCCCAGCATTTT
>TRBJ2-7|.|TRBV13|few
CASSSTLAPTLGYEQYF
TGTGCCAGCAGCTCAACACTAGCACCCACTCTTGGGTACGAGCAGTACTTC
>TRBJ1-5|TRBD1|TRBV19|few
CASSIRDRVNQPQHF
TGTGCCAGTAGTATACGGGACAGGGTTAATCAGCCCCAGCATTTT
>TRBJ2-4|.|TRBV18|.
CASSPESSGSQYF
TGTGCCAGCTCACCAGAGAGTTCAGGCAGTCAGTACTTC
>TRBJ2-5|TRBD2|TRBV11-2|.
CASSSGTSGSQETQYF
TGTGCCAGCAGCTCCGGGACTAGCGGTTCCCAAGAGACCCAGTACTTC
>TRBJ1-5|.|TRBV27|.
CASSLAGFSDQPQHF
TGTGCCAGCAGTTTAGCAGGGTTTTCCGATCAGCCCCAGCATTTT
>TRBJ2-5|TRBD2|TRBV7-2|.
CASSPQRDLGETQYF
TGTGCCAGCAGCCCTCAGCGGGACCTAGGGGAGACCCAGTACTTC
>TRBJ1-2|.|TRBV12-2|once
CASRLAEGVGGYTF
TGTGCAAGTCGCTTAGCCGAGGGAGTGGGTGGCTACACCTTC
>TRBJ2-3|TRBD2|TRBV5-6|.
CASSLVSGGTDTQYF
TGTGCCAGCAGCTTGGTTAGCGGGGGCACAGATACGCAGTATTTT
>TRBJ2-7|TRBD2|TRBV7-9|once
CSSSSLKTSGAYEQYF
TGTTCCAGCAGCTCCCTAAAGACTAGCGGGGCCTACGAGCAGTACTTC
>TRBJ1-5|TRBD1|TRBV6-1|.
CASRGTGASNQPQHF
TGTGCCAGCAGGGGGACAGGGGCTAGCAATCAGCCCCAGCATTTT
>TRBJ1-1|.|TRBV27|.
CASSFRQIDTEAFF
TGTGCCAGCAGTTTCAGGCAAATCGACACTGAAGCTTTCTTT
>TRBJ1-1|TRBD1|TRBV28|few
CASSSQGERTEAFF
TGTGCCAGCAGTTCGCAGGGGGAGAGGACTGAAGCTTTCTTT
>TRBJ1-5|.|TRBV19|.
CASSIPHRASNQPQHF
TGTGCCAGTAGTATTCCCCACAGGGCAAGCAATCAGCCCCAGCATTTT
>TRBJ2-7|TRBD2|TRBV18|.
CASSPLAGRYEQYF
TGTGCCAGCTCACCTTTAGCGGGGCGGTACGAGCAGTACTTC
>TRBJ2-7|TRBD1|TRBV15|.
CATSRSPGQPYEQYF
TGTGCCACCAGCAGATCACCGGGACAGCCCTACGAGCAGTACTTC
>TRBJ1-2|.|TRBV25-1|.
CASSEGGAEGYTF
TGTGCCAGCAGTGAGGGCGGGGCAGAAGGCTACACCTTC
>TRBJ2-7|.|TRBV2|.
CASSVYGSYEQYF
TGTGCCAGCAGTGTATACGGCTCCTACGAGCAGTACTTC
>TRBJ2-1|.|TRBV5-4|.
CASSLGAVSYNEQFF
TGTGCCAGCAGCTTAGGGGCGGTTTCCTACAATGAGCAGTTCTTC
>TRBJ2-7|.|TRBV4-1|.
CASSQDVGQLGSYEQYF
TGCGCCAGCAGCCAAGATGTTGGGCAATTAGGCTCCTACGAGCAGTACTTC
>TRBJ2-5|TRBD1|TRBV7-9|.
CASSFGTGGETQYF
TGTGCCAGCAGCTTCGGGACAGGCGGGGAGACCCAGTACTTC
>TRBJ2-3|.|TRBV19|.
CASSPTTGGDTQYF
TGTGCCAGTAGCCCCACAACTGGCGGGGATACGCAGTATTTT
>TRBJ2-3|TRBD1|TRBV7-3|.
CASSPSGGVGGTDTQYF
TGTGCCAGCAGCCCCTCAGGGGGCGTGGGCGGCACAGATACGCAGTATTTT
>TRBJ2-7|.|TRBV6-1|.
CASSEGIVAEQYF
TGTGCCAGCAGTGAAGGGATAGTAGCCGAGCAGTACTTC
>TRBJ2-7|TRBD1|TRBV2|.
CASSPGQGAWEQYF
TGTGCCAGCAGCCCGGGACAGGGGGCGTGGGAGCAGTACTTC
>TRBJ2-2|.|TRBV5-1|.
CANRDTEAGELFF
TGCGCCAACCGGGACACCGAGGCCGGGGAGCTGTTTTTT
>TRBJ2-7|.|TRBV27|.
CASSLNIRGIYYEQYF
TGTGCCAGCAGTCTAAACATCAGGGGAATATACTACGAGCAGTACTTC
>TRBJ1-4|TRBD1|TRBV5-1|.
CASSLGQGVNIGEKLFF
TGCGCCAGCAGCCTGGGACAGGGGGTTAATATAGGGGAAAAACTGTTTTTT
>TRBJ2-1|TRBD2|TRBV29-1|once
CSVVSGDYNEQFF
TGCAGCGTTGTCAGCGGGGACTACAATGAGCAGTTCTTC
>TRBJ2-2|.|TRBV5-6|.
CASSLGSGGTGELFF
TGTGCCAGCAGCTTGGGGTCAGGAGGGACCGGGGAGCTGTTTTTT
>TRBJ2-7|.|TRBV5-5|.
CASSLGYYEQYF
TGTGCCAGCAGCTTGGGCTACTACGAGCAGTACTTC
>TRBJ1-5|TRBD1|TRBV27|.
CATRPGQGVQPQHF
TGTGCCACCCGACCGGGACAGGGGGTTCAGCCCCAGCATTTT
>TRBJ2-7|TRBD1|TRBV7-7|once
CASSLDRDGEQYF
TGTGCCAGCAGCTTGGACAGGGACGGCGAGCAGTACTTC
>TRBJ1-6|TRBD1|TRBV2|few
CASSPDRGSNSPLHF
TGTGCCAGCAGCCCGGACAGGGGCTCTAATTCACCCCTCCACTTT
>TRBJ1-4|TRBD1|TRBV19|few
CASSTWTGPNEKLFF
TGTGCCAGTAGTACCTGGACAGGTCCTAATGAAAAACTGTTTTTT
>TRBJ1-6|TRBD1|TRBV5-4|.
CASSLDRGPLHF
TGTGCCAGCAGCTTGGACAGGGGGCCCCTCCACTTT
>TRBJ2-1|TRBD1|TRBV11-2|.
CASSLVPRGRANEQFF
TGTGCCAGCAGCTTAGTTCCCAGGGGGCGTGCCAATGAGCAGTTCTTC
>TRBJ2-3|TRBD1|TRBV9|.
CASSVTGGRGTDTQYF
TGTGCCAGCAGCGTCACAGGGGGCCGGGGCACAGATACGCAGTATTTT